This TCR beta chain was captured by sequencing in a study of shared clonotypes between healthy human individuals. This CDR3 has 15 amino acids. V lost 1 base, J lost 8 bases, and 18 bases lay in between. The germline V gene encodes CDR1 SGHKS and CDR2 YYEKEE (reference sequence). Sequencing was performed with immunoSEQ multiplex PCR; in TCRdb, only in-frame clones are kept and a portion is missing. The table has around 2.3 million clones, about 94% seen once. The chain recombines TRBV5-5 with TRBJ1-2; D unresolved. Sequenced material: naive CD4+ T cells sorted from blood. Subset meaning: CD45RA+ positively selected. The source of this sequence is a young man in good health. CDR3 region: CASSLWSDGIKGYTF. The CDR3 DNA follows: TGTGCCAGCAGCTTGTGGTCAGACGGGATTAAGGGCTACACCTTC. Based on the CDR3 plus reference TRBV5-5 and TRBJ1-2, the full variable domain is DAGVTQSPTHLIKTRGQQVTLRCSPISGHKSVSWYQQVLGQGPQFIFQYYEKEERGRGNFPDRFSARQFPNYSSELNVNALLLGDSALYLCASSLWSDGIKGYTFGSGTRLTVV.